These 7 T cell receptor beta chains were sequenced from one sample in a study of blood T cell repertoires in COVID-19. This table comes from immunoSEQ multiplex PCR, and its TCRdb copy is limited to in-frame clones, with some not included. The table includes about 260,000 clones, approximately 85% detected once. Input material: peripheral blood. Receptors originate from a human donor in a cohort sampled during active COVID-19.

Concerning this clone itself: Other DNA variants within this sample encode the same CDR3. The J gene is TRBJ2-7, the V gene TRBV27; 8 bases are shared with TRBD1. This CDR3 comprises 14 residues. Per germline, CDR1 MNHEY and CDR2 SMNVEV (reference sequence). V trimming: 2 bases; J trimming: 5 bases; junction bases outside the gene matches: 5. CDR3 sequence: CASSLSRGRNEQYF. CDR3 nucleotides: TGTGCCAGCAGTTTAAGCAGGGGGCGAAACGAGCAGTACTTC.

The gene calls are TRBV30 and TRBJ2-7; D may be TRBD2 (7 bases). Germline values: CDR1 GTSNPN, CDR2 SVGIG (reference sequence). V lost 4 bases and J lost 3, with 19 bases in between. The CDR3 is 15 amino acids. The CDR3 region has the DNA TGTGCCTGGAAGGAGAAGGGCGGGGGACACTACGAGCAGTACTTC. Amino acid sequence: CAWKEKGGGHYEQYF.

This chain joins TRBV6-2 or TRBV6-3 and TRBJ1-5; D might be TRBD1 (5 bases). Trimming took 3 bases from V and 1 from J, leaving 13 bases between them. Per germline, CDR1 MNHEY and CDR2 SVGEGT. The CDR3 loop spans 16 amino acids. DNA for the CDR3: TGTGCCAGCAGTTATTCCCCAGGGTCCAGCAATCAGCCCCAGCATTTT. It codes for CASSYSPGSSNQPQHF.

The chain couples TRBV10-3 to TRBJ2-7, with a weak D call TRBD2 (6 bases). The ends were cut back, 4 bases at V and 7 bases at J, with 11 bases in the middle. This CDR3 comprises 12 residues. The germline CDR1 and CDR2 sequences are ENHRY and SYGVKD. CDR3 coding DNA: TGTGCCATCAGTGGCGGGGAAAGGGAGCAGTACTTC. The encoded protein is CAISGGEREQYF.

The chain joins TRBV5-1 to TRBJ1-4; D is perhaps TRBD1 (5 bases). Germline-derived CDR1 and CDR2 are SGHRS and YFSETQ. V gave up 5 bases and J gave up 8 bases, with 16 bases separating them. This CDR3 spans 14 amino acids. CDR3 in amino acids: CASRPGGGDEKLFF. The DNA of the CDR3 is TGCGCCAGCAGACCAGGCGGAGGGGACGAAAAACTGTTTTTT.

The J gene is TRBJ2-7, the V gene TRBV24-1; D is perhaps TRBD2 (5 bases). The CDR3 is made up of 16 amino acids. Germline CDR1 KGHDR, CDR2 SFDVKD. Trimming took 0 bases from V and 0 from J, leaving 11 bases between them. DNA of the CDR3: TGTGCCACCAGTGATTTGTTGAGGGTGTTCTCCTACGAGCAGTACTTC. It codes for CATSDLLRVFSYEQYF.

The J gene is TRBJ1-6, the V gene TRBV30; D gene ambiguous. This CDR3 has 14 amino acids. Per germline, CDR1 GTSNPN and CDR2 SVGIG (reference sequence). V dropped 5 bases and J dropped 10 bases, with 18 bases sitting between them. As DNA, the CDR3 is TGTGCCTGGGCTAAAGCGGTGAGATCGTCACCCCTCCACTTT. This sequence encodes CAWAKAVRSSPLHF. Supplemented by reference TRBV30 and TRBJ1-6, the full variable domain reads SQTIHQWPATLVQPVGSPLSLECTVEGTSNPNLYWYRQAAGRGLQLLFYSVGIGQISSEVPQNLSASRPQDRQFILSSKKLLLSDSGFYLCAWAKAVRSSPLHFGNGTRLTVT.